This T cell receptor (beta chain) was found in a study of blood T cell repertoires in COVID-19. At the level of the study: Whether acute or convalescent, the COVID-19 samples came from the United States, Italy and Spain. T cells, B-cell-depleted T cells, or PBMCs supplied cDNA or gDNA.

The repertoire was sequenced with immunoSEQ multiplex PCR; TCRdb's copy has only in-frame clones and lacks some. The table has 290,000 or so clones, around 83% seen once. The V segment lost 5 bases and the J segment 3 bases; nucleotides outside the gene matches: 6. The CDR3 consists of 15 residues. CDR1 and CDR2 from the germline V gene are SGHAT and FQNNGV. In assigning cohorts, the study relied on participant-reported clinical history. All exposed participants met a person with COVID-19 within 2 weeks before entering the study. J is TRBJ2-3 and V is TRBV11-2, with TRBD1 matching 9 bases. Sequencing was done on a sample of PBMCs or T cells enriched from blood (not recorded which). This sequence originates from a man in his forties who had been exposed to COVID-19. The CDR3 here is CASSRTGQGTDTQYF. For the CDR3, the DNA is TGTGCCAGCAGCCGCACCGGACAGGGGACAGATACGCAGTATTTT.